This is a list of T cell receptor beta chains from one sample in a study of vaccination effects on CD4 cells after COVID-19. No antigen is known for these receptors. The table came from immunoSEQ multiplex PCR; TCRdb's copy has only in-frame clones and leaves some out. The sample has tens of thousands of clones, roughly four fifths seen once. The sequencing used CD4+ T cells from PBMCs cultured without peptide, collected after COVID-19 vaccination. These receptors all stem from a human donor who received a COVID-19 vaccine. CDR3s include the opening cysteine and the closing phenylalanine or tryptophan. Fields, in order: CDR3 length, D gene, clone size, J gene, V gene, CDR3 DNA, CDR3 protein. The D gene is left open where the match is weak. Where a row states a size, it is once, few, many or the class of an expanded clone; other rows omit it.

19,TRBD2,-,TRBJ2-5,TRBV10-1,TGCGCCAGCAGCAACCCAACCCCGGGACTAGCGGGGGGCCAAGAGACCCAGTACTTC,CASSNPTPGLAGGQETQYF
16,TRBD1,-,TRBJ1-2,TRBV6-6,TGTGCCAGCAGTAGATACGGGACAGGGGGGAGAAATGGCTACACCTTC,CASSRYGTGGRNGYTF
19,-,few,TRBJ1-5,TRBV10-1,TGCGCCAGCTTTAATCGGGGACCCCCCGTTCGAAGTAGCAATCAGCCCCAGCATTTT,CASFNRGPPVRSSNQPQHF
13,-,once,TRBJ2-1,TRBV5-1,TGCGCCAGCAGCTTGGTAGGAAACAATGAGCAGTTCTTC,CASSLVGNNEQFF
15,-,-,TRBJ1-6,TRBV7-2,TGTGCCAGCAGCTTAGAGCCAGGGTGGAATTCACCCCTCCACTTT,CASSLEPGWNSPLHF
15,-,once,TRBJ1-5,TRBV7-2,TGTGCCAGCAGCCCCCAGGGGCATAGCAATCAGCCCCAGCATTTT,CASSPQGHSNQPQHF
14,-,-,TRBJ1-2,TRBV7-2,TGTGCCAGCAGCCCCAGGGACCTAAGATATGGCTACACCTTC,CASSPRDLRYGYTF
14,-,once,TRBJ1-3,TRBV5-5,TGTGCCAGCAGCTTAAGGGACTCTGGAAACACCATATATTTT,CASSLRDSGNTIYF
15,TRBD1,-,TRBJ2-2,TRBV9,TGTGCCAGCAGCGTAGGCGACAGGGACACCGGGGAGCTGTTTTTT,CASSVGDRDTGELFF
12,-,once,TRBJ1-3,TRBV5-6,TGTGCCAGCAGCGCAGACAGAAACACCATATATTTT,CASSADRNTIYF
16,-,-,TRBJ1-2,TRBV7-2,TGTGCCAGCAGCGAATACGCACTACAGACTAACTATGGCTACACCTTC,CASSEYALQTNYGYTF
12,-,-,TRBJ2-4,TRBV2,TGTGCCAGCAGTGAAGGTTTGGGGTGGTGGCACTTC,CASSEGLGWWHF
13,-,-,TRBJ2-5,TRBV11-3,TGTGCCAGCAGCTTATCGGGTTCAGAGACCCAGTACTTC,CASSLSGSETQYF
13,-,-,TRBJ2-5,TRBV2,TGTGCCAGCAGTCTTAACCGAGGGGAGACCCAGTACTTC,CASSLNRGETQYF
17,TRBD2,-,TRBJ2-5,TRBV12-5,TGTGCTAGTGGTTTGAAGACTAGCGGGGGCTTTGGAGAGACCCAGTACTTC,CASGLKTSGGFGETQYF